This record looks at one T cell receptor beta chain sequence and its context. This record belongs to a study of T cell changes during pregnancy in multiple sclerosis. Some clones are missing from TCRdb's copy, which holds only in-frame ones; the method was immunoSEQ multiplex PCR. The data contain roughly 71,000 clones, 90% to 95% of them singletons. The receptor's source is a female donor in good health, enrolled as a control in a pregnancy study. Sequencing was performed on peripheral blood, taken in the first trimester of pregnancy.

The DNA of the CDR3 is TGCGCCAGCAGCTACGGACAGGGAGGGGTCCACGAGCAGTACTTC. It encodes CASSYGQGGVHEQYF. This sequence joins TRBV5-1 and TRBJ2-7; perhaps TRBD1 as D (8 bases). Germline assignment: CDR1 SGHRS and CDR2 YFSETQ. This CDR3 contains 15 residues. V lost 3 bases to trimming and J lost 5 bases, with 18 bases between them.